The source of this T cell receptor (beta chain) is a study of blood T cells in healthy people across ages. A second PCR, run for about 7 to 11 cycles, used a sample-barcoded 5' primer plus a J-beta primer mix. One entry per CDR3 protein, called by TCRdb with MiXCR from the 5' RACE reads. This sample yields roughly 500,000 distinct CDR3 sequences, of which about 24% are seen a single time; roughly 9.4% belongs to the top ten. This clonotype has just a few counts. The CDR3 length is 15 residues. The V gene end was trimmed by 5 bases and the J gene end by 3 bases; junction bases not matched to a gene: 8. Germline assignment: CDR1 LNHDA and CDR2 SQIVND (reference sequence). These same records also appear under a second study, on T cells of mothers and their children. From that report: Nobody spotted any persistent microchimeric T cell clones.

The chain uses TRBV19 and TRBJ2-7; 9 nucleotides align to TRBD1. The sequenced material came from blood. This TCR was sampled from a boy younger than 18 in good health. CDR3 bases: TGTGCCAGTAGTTGGGGGACAGGGTCCCACTACGAGCAGTACTTC. Translated: CASSWGTGSHYEQYF.